These 24 T cell receptor beta chains share one sample of origin, sequenced in a study of vaccination effects on CD4 cells after COVID-19. The ViraFEST assay expanded antigen-specific CD4+ T cells with viral peptide pools before sequencing. It was after 10 days of culture that CD4+ T cells were isolated. Participants were vaccinated with two doses of either the BNT162b2 or mRNA-1273 vaccine. Their recognized antigens are unknown. Profiled with immunoSEQ multiplex PCR; TCRdb holds only in-frame clones, not every one. The profile shows approximately 78,000 clones, 70% to 90% of them singletons. This sample comprised CD4+ T cells from PBMCs cultured with HCoV-229E spike peptides, obtained after COVID-19 vaccination. The receptors come from a human donor who received a COVID-19 vaccine.

The chain is built from TRBV18 and TRBJ2-5; D possibly uses TRBD1 or TRBD2 (5 bases each). The CDR3 covers 13 residues. Germline V CDR1 and CDR2: KGHSH, LQKENI. Trimming left V 4 bases short and J 5 bases short, with 11 bases between. The CDR3 reads CASSRGAGETQYF. CDR3 coding DNA: TGTGCCAGCTCACGAGGGGCAGGGGAGACCCAGTACTTC.

The chain is built from TRBV3-1 (or the pseudogene TRBV3-2) and TRBJ2-3; 9 nucleotides agree with TRBD2. V lost 0 bases and J lost 3; bases outside the gene matches: 10. The CDR3 spans 18 residues. The V gene's germline CDR1 is LGHDT and CDR2 YNNKEL (reference sequence). CDR3 region: CASSQDQSSGGPTDTQYF. Written as DNA, the CDR3 is TGTGCCAGCAGCCAAGATCAGAGTAGCGGGGGACCAACAGATACGCAGTATTTT.

This clone was counted a few times. In DNA form, the CDR3 reads TGTGCCAGCAGCACCGAGACAGGGGGTCTAGCGTACACCTTC. This gives the protein CASSTETGGLAYTF. This chain links TRBV6-5 with TRBJ1-2; 9 bases fit TRBD1. This CDR3 has 14 amino acids. The V segment lost 6 bases and the J segment 11 bases; nucleotides outside the gene matches: 13. Germline CDR1 is MNHEY and CDR2 is SVGAGI.

This chain joins TRBV5-6 and TRBJ2-3, with no clear D. Trimming shortened V by 4 bases and J by 2 bases, and 11 bases separated the two germline ends. This CDR3 contains 14 residues. Germline V gene lookup returns CDR1 SGHDT and CDR2 YYEEEE. The CDR3 is CASSDGRYTDTQYF. CDR3 DNA sequence: TGTGCCAGCAGCGATGGACGGTACACAGATACGCAGTATTTT.

This chain joins TRBV7-2 and TRBJ2-1; a weak D match, TRBD2 (5 bases). Germline CDR1 and CDR2: SGHTA and FQGNSA. Trimming took 0 bases from V and 7 from J, leaving 16 bases between them. The CDR3 consists of 16 residues. The CDR3 sequence: CASSLAVTNYMNEQFF. Here the CDR3 DNA reads TGTGCCAGCAGCTTAGCGGTGACTAACTACATGAATGAGCAGTTCTTC.

This chain joins TRBV12-3 or TRBV12-4 and TRBJ2-7; weak D call: TRBD2 (6 bases). The CDR3 has 12 residues. V lost 2 bases and J lost 7, with 9 bases in between. The CDR3 protein is CASSLSGREQYV. CDR3 bases: TGTGCCAGCAGTTTATCAGGGAGGGAGCAGTACGTC.

This chain connects TRBV23-1 to TRBJ2-7, with TRBD1 matching over 9 bases. TRBV23-1 is filed as an ORF, its function uncertain. The junction had 4 bases not matched to a gene; V was cut back by 1 base and J by 0 bases. The CDR3 runs 16 residues. CDR3 nucleotide sequence: TGCGCCAGCAGTCAATGTGACAGGGGGACCTCCTACGAGCAGTACGTC. This gives the protein CASSQCDRGTSYEQYV.

The gene calls are TRBV11-3 and TRBJ1-3, with a weak D call TRBD1 (5 bases). V lost 4 bases and J 5 bases, leaving 15 bases between the germline ends. The germline CDR1 and CDR2 sequences are SGHNT and YENEEA. The CDR3 has 15 residues. The CDR3 reads CASSYGADSRNTIYF. For the CDR3, the DNA is TGTGCCAGCAGCTACGGGGCAGACAGTAGAAACACCATATATTTT.

The CDR3 is CATSDAGTALYGYTF. The CDR3 DNA reads as TGTGCCACCAGTGACGCTGGGACAGCCCTTTATGGCTACACCTTC. The chain combines TRBV24-1 with TRBJ1-2; 7 nucleotides line up with TRBD1. Germline CDR1 is KGHDR and CDR2 is SFDVKD. The CDR3 runs to 15 residues. The J segment lost 5 bases and the V segment lost 4 bases, leaving 9 bases of the junction unmatched.

The gene calls are TRBV19 and TRBJ2-2; maybe TRBD1 (6 bases). V lost 3 bases and J lost 5, with 16 bases in between. The CDR3 covers 16 residues. Per the germline V gene, CDR1 is LNHDA and CDR2 is SQIVND (reference sequence). The DNA for the CDR3 is TGTGCCAGTAGTATGTTCTCAGGGGCATGGACCGGGGAGCTGTTTTTT. This encodes CASSMFSGAWTGELFF.

This rearrangement joins TRBV25-1 to TRBJ1-2; 7 bases agree with TRBD1. V lost 5 bases, J lost 6 bases, and 6 bases stayed unmatched. In germline, CDR1 is MGHDK, CDR2 SYGVNS. This CDR3 region has 13 residues. CDR3 sequence: CASSHGQGDGYTF. In DNA form, the CDR3 reads TGTGCCAGCAGTCATGGTCAGGGGGATGGCTACACCTTC.

The chain has TRBV28 and TRBJ2-1, with D possibly being TRBD1 or TRBD2 (5 bases each). The CDR3 totals 13 residues. V was trimmed by 8 bases and J by 1 base, leaving 9 bases between them. CDR1 is MDHEN, CDR2 SYDVKM, per germline. The CDR3 nucleotides read TGTGCCAGCGGGGGTAGTTCCTACAATGAGCAGTTCTTC. Its translation is CASGGSSYNEQFF.

The rearrangement links TRBV28 to TRBJ1-1; D remains unclear. V was shortened by 3 bases and J by 5 bases, with 7 bases between the two germline ends. Germline V gene data show CDR1 as MDHEN and CDR2 as SYDVKM. This CDR3 has 12 amino acids. In DNA form, the CDR3 reads TGTGCCAGCAGTTTGTTACGGACTGAAGCTTTCTTT. This gives the protein CASSLLRTEAFF.

The rearrangement links TRBV6-6 to TRBJ1-1; D ambiguous. The CDR3 contains 14 residues. V lost 6 bases to trimming and J lost 3 bases, with 14 bases between them. Germline-derived CDR1 and CDR2 are MNHNY and SVGAGI (reference sequence). CDR3 protein: CASRDQEWDTEAFF. The CDR3 DNA is TGTGCCAGCAGAGACCAGGAATGGGACACTGAAGCTTTCTTT.

The sample holds one count of this clone. The chain recombines TRBV5-1 with TRBJ1-1; D is possibly TRBD1 (5 bases). The length of the CDR3 is 12 residues. Germline lookup yields CDR1 SGHRS and CDR2 YFSETQ. The V end lost 5 bases, the J end lost 10 bases, and 15 bases lay between the germline ends. The CDR3 DNA follows: TGCGCCAGCAGTAGGGACGGGGGGACAGCTTTCTTT. It yields the protein CASSRDGGTAFF.

V gene TRBV7-2 combines with J gene TRBJ1-5; no reliable D call. Germline-derived CDR1 and CDR2 are SGHTA and FQGNSA. This CDR3 is built from 12 residues. V lost 5 bases and J 9 bases, leaving 11 bases between the germline ends. The CDR3 DNA reads as TGTGCCAGCAGCCCTAGGTCAGGGCCCCAGCATTTT. Its protein is CASSPRSGPQHF.

The J gene is TRBJ1-5, the V gene TRBV4-1; 7 nucleotides agree with TRBD1. Germline values: CDR1 MGHRA, CDR2 YSYEKL. CDR3 length: 15 amino acids. The trim removed 3 bases at V and 3 bases at J, leaving 5 bases unmatched. The DNA of the CDR3 is TGCGCCAGCAGCCAGCAGACAGGGATCAATCAGCCCCAGCATTTT. It specifies CASSQQTGINQPQHF.

The genes are TRBV6-5 and TRBJ1-5; weak D call: TRBD1 (5 bases). Germline CDR1 reads MNHEY; CDR2 reads SVGAGI. The CDR3 loop spans 14 amino acids. V lost 4 bases and J lost 4, with 11 bases in between. CDR3 DNA: TGTGCCAGCAGTTGGGGTGGGGGGAATCAGCCCCAGCATTTT. It encodes CASSWGGGNQPQHF.

This chain links TRBV7-2 with TRBJ2-7, with 9 bases lining up with TRBD1. The CDR3 is 13 amino acids. V trimming: 3 bases; J trimming: 6 bases; junction bases outside the gene matches: 3. The germline V gene encodes CDR1 SGHTA and CDR2 FQGNSA. In nucleotides, the CDR3 is TGTGCCAGCAGCTTCGGACAGGGGACCGAGCAGTACGTC. It codes for CASSFGQGTEQYV.

The rearrangement links TRBV19 to TRBJ1-1, with D possibly TRBD1 on 5 matching bases. This CDR3 spans 15 amino acids. The germline V gene encodes CDR1 LNHDA and CDR2 SQIVND (reference sequence). Trimming removed 5 bases from V and 1 base from J, with 14 bases in between. CDR3 loop: CASSDNRPPNTEAFF. As DNA, the CDR3 is TGTGCCAGTAGTGACAACAGGCCCCCGAACACTGAAGCTTTCTTT.

The chain links TRBV18 to TRBJ1-3, with a weak D call TRBD1 (5 bases). The germline V and J ends were trimmed by 3 bases and 3 bases, with 6 bases remaining between them. Per the germline V gene, CDR1 is KGHSH and CDR2 is LQKENI. CDR3 length equals 13 residues. CDR3 residues: CASSPGGGNTIYF. In nucleotides, the CDR3 is TGTGCCAGCTCACCGGGGGGTGGAAACACCATATATTTT.

The chain is built from TRBV3-1 (or the pseudogene TRBV3-2) and TRBJ2-3; 10 bases map to TRBD1. Germline V lookup: CDR1 LGHDT, CDR2 YNNKEL (reference sequence). The J segment lost 4 bases and the V segment lost 4 bases, leaving 14 bases of the junction unmatched. The CDR3 is made up of 18 amino acids. The chain's CDR3 is CASSRNGEGQGRADTQYF. The CDR3 DNA reads TGTGCCAGCAGCCGGAACGGTGAGGGACAGGGGAGAGCAGATACGCAGTATTTT.

The V call is TRBV6-4, the J call TRBJ2-7; weak D call: TRBD2 (6 bases). V lost 5 bases to trimming and J lost 0 bases, with 8 bases between them. The V gene's germline CDR1 is MRHNA and CDR2 SNTAGT. This CDR3 contains 13 residues. The CDR3 reads CASSSGFSYEQYV. The CDR3 DNA reads TGTGCCAGCAGTAGCGGGTTCTCCTACGAGCAGTACGTC.

This chain connects TRBV7-8 to TRBJ1-5; D is perhaps TRBD1 (6 bases). V lost 2 bases, J lost 2 bases, and 16 bases lay in between. Germline CDR1 reads SGHVS; CDR2 reads FQNEAQ. The CDR3 covers 17 residues. CDR3 loop: CASSLWSGAGGNQPQHF. The CDR3 DNA reads as TGTGCCAGCAGCTTATGGTCAGGGGCTGGCGGCAATCAGCCCCAGCATTTT.